Below are 15 T cell receptor beta chains sequenced from a single sample in a study of T cells in Graves' hyperthyroidism and ophthalmopathy. Amplification of TCR beta CDR3 regions was performed using RNA transcripts as template. A set of HTBI primers served as the primers for a first-round RT-PCR of the TCR CDR3. TCRdb ran MiXCR on the multiplex PCR reads and lists one entry per CDR3 protein. The sample includes about 520,000 distinct CDR3 sequences, approximately 25% of them seen just once. The sample was blood. The receptors come from a woman aged 25 to 39 with Graves' ophthalmopathy.

The J gene is TRBJ1-3, the V gene TRBV18; a weak D match, TRBD1 (5 bases). Trimming stripped 6 bases from V and 0 bases from J, with 15 bases between. CDR1 and CDR2 from the germline V gene are KGHSH and LQKENI. The CDR3 loop spans 16 amino acids. The CDR3 loop reads CASSAGTGNSGNTIYF. CDR3 nucleotide sequence: TGTGCCAGCTCGGCAGGGACGGGTAACTCTGGAAACACCATATATTTT.

The gene calls are TRBV6-1 and TRBJ1-2; 7 bases fit TRBD1. V lost 7 bases, J lost 0 bases, and 11 bases stayed unmatched. Germline CDR1 and CDR2: MNHNS and SASEGT. The CDR3 sequence is 16 residues long. CDR3: CASTERQGRTNYGYTF. The CDR3 region has the DNA TGTGCCAGCACCGAACGACAGGGTCGGACTAACTATGGCTACACCTTC.

CDR3 residues: CSVSRGEGQPQHF. CDR3 nucleotides: TGCAGCGTAAGCAGGGGTGAGGGTCAGCCCCAGCATTTT. This chain uses TRBV29-1 with TRBJ1-5, with D perhaps TRBD1 (6 bases). Germline-derived CDR1 and CDR2 are SQVTM and ANQGSEA. The CDR3 spans 13 residues. The V end lost 6 bases, the J end lost 6 bases, and 15 bases lay between the germline ends.

This clonotype was found many times. This chain uses TRBV4-3 with TRBJ2-2, with 8 bases matching TRBD1. This CDR3 has 16 residues. V gave up 1 base and J gave up 7 bases; unmatched junction bases: 8. The V gene's germline CDR1 is LGHNA and CDR2 YSLEER. The CDR3 nucleotides read TGCGCCAGCAGCCAAGGTTCCAGGGGGCGCATCGGGGAGCTGTTTTTT. Translated: CASSQGSRGRIGELFF.

The sample holds many counts of this clonotype. The CDR3 here is CASSPRRPQHF. CDR3 DNA: TGTGCCAGCAGCCCCCGAAGGCCCCAGCATTTT. V gene TRBV6-4 combines with J gene TRBJ1-5; no reliable D call. Germline CDR1 and CDR2: MRHNA and SNTAGT. The CDR3 sequence is 11 residues long. V lost 6 bases and J lost 9, with 9 bases in between.

This clonotype has ten or more counts. This sequence joins TRBV29-1 and TRBJ2-7, with D unclear. V shed 7 bases and J shed 6 bases, with 19 bases lying between them. Germline assignment: CDR1 SQVTM and CDR2 ANQGSEA. The CDR3 runs 13 residues. The CDR3 coding sequence is TGCAGCGCCGGTTCACCCGTTTCGGGCGAGCAGTACTTC. It encodes CSAGSPVSGEQYF.

J is TRBJ2-2 and V is TRBV10-3; D ambiguous. CDR3 length: 11 amino acids. With 4 bases removed from V and 8 bases from J, the gap between germline ends came to 5 bases. Germline V gene sequence: CDR1 ENHRY, CDR2 SYGVKD. CDR3 in amino acids: CAISVGGELFF. The CDR3 nucleotides are TGTGCCATCAGTGTTGGGGGGGAGCTGTTTTTT.

CDR3 protein: CASSPVEQGGYEQYF. CDR3 nucleotides: TGTGCCAGCAGCCCGGTGGAGCAGGGGGGGTACGAGCAGTACTTC. The chain joins TRBV7-9 to TRBJ2-7; D possibly matches TRBD1 or TRBD2 (7 bases each). This CDR3 spans 15 amino acids. The V end was cut by 5 bases, the J end by 4 bases, with 18 bases between. Per germline, CDR1 SEHNR and CDR2 FQNEAQ (reference sequence).

The table lists this clonotype with many counts. The chain couples TRBV28 to TRBJ2-7; perhaps TRBD2 as D (6 bases). The CDR3 contains 15 residues. Per the germline V gene, CDR1 is MDHEN and CDR2 is SYDVKM. Trimming pared 5 bases from V and 1 base from J, leaving 15 bases between. CDR3 sequence (DNA): TGTGCCAGCAGTGGGGAGGCCGCTGGGTCCTACGAGCAGTACTTC. Translated: CASSGEAAGSYEQYF.

This clonotype was observed at least ten times. The J gene is TRBJ2-5, the V gene TRBV6-1; D unresolved. The CDR3 totals 11 residues. With 7 bases removed from V and 4 bases from J, the gap between germline ends came to 7 bases. Germline lookup yields CDR1 MNHNS and CDR2 SASEGT. The CDR3 reads CASTKGETQYF. As DNA, the CDR3 is TGTGCCAGCACCAAGGGAGAGACCCAGTACTTC.

This clonotype appeared many times. V and J are TRBV29-1 and TRBJ1-2, with D uncertain. V lost 3 bases, J lost 4 bases, and 9 bases lay in between. Germline-derived CDR1 and CDR2 are SQVTM and ANQGSEA. The CDR3 loop spans 12 amino acids. CDR3 sequence (DNA): TGCAGCGTTGATTATGGAGTCTATGGCTACACCTTC. It translates to CSVDYGVYGYTF.

This clonotype was detected ten times or more. The V call is TRBV20-1, the J call TRBJ2-5; D is perhaps TRBD2 (6 bases). CDR3 size: 15 residues. Trimming removed 3 bases at V and 4 bases at J, with 18 bases between. Germline assignment: CDR1 DFQATT and CDR2 SNEGSKA (reference sequence). This CDR3 reads CSASGVAEQLETQYF. The CDR3 DNA reads as TGCAGTGCTAGCGGAGTAGCGGAACAGCTAGAGACCCAGTACTTC.

This chain uses TRBV29-1 with TRBJ2-5; D remains ambiguous. CDR3 size: 13 residues. Germline lookup yields CDR1 SQVTM and CDR2 ANQGSEA. V was cut by 7 bases and J by 1 base, with 13 bases left in between. CDR3 sequence: CSARSTVQETQYF. CDR3 nucleotides: TGCAGCGCCCGGAGTACAGTCCAAGAGACCCAGTACTTC.

The chain couples TRBV29-1 to TRBJ2-2, with 7 bases matching TRBD1. CDR1 and CDR2 from the germline V gene are SQVTM and ANQGSEA. CDR3 length equals 11 residues. In DNA, the CDR3 is TGCGGGACAGTAAACACCGGGGAGCTGTTTTTT. This codes for CGTVNTGELFF.

At least ten counts were recorded for this clonotype. The chain carries TRBV6-5 and TRBJ2-7; perhaps TRBD2 as D (5 bases). With 2 bases removed from V and 2 bases from J, the gap between germline ends came to 10 bases. Germline V lookup: CDR1 MNHEY, CDR2 SVGAGI. The CDR3 contains 14 residues. CDR3: CASSYPPSTYEQYF. The CDR3 region has the DNA TGTGCCAGCAGTTACCCCCCTAGCACCTACGAGCAGTACTTC.